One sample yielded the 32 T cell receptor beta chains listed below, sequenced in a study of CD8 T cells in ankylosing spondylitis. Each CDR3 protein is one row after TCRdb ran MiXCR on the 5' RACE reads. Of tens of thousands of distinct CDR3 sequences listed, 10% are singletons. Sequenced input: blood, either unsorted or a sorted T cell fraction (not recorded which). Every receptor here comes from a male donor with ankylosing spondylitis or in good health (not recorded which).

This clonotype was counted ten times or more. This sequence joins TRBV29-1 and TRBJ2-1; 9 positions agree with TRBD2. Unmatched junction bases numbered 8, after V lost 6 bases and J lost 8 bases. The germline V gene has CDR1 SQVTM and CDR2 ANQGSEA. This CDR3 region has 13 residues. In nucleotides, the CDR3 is TGCAGCGTACTAGCGGGTCCTTCGGATGAGCAGTTCTTC. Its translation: CSVLAGPSDEQFF.

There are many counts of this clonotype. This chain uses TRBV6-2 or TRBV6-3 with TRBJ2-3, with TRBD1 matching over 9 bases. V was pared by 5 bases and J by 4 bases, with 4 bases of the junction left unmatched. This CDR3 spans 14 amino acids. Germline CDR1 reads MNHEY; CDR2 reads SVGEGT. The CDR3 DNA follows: TGTGCCAGCAGTCTCGACAGGGGGGCAGATACGCAGTATTTT. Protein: CASSLDRGADTQYF.

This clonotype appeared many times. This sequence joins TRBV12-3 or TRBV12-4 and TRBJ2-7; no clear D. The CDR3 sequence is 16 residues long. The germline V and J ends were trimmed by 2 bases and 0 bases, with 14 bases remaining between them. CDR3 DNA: TGTGCCAGCAGTTTACACCCAGAACGGAGCTCCTACGAGCAGTACTTC. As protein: CASSLHPERSSYEQYF.

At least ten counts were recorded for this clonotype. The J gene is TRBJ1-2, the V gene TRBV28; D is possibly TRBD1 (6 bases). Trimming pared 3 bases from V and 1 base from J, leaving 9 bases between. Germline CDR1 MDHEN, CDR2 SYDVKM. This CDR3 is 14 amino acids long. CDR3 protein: CASSLQGINYGYTF. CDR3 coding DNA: TGTGCCAGCAGTTTGCAGGGGATTAACTATGGCTACACCTTC.

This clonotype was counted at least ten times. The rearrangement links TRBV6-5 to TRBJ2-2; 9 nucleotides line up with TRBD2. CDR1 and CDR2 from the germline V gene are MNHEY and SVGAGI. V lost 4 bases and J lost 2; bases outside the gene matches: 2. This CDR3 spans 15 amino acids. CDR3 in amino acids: CASSFGTSNTGELFF. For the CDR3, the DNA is TGTGCCAGCAGTTTCGGGACTAGCAACACCGGGGAGCTGTTTTTT.

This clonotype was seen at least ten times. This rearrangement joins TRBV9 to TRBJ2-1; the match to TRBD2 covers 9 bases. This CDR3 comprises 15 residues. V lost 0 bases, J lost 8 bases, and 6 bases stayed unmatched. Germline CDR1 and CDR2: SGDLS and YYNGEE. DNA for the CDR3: TGTGCCAGCAGCGTAGGTAGCGGGAGAATCGATGAGCAGTTCTTC. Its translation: CASSVGSGRIDEQFF.

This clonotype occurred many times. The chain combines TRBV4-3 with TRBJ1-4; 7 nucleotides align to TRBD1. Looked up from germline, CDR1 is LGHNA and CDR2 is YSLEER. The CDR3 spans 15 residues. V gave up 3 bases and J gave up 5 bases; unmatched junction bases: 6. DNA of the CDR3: TGCGCCAGCAGCCACGGACAGGCCGAAAATGAAAAACTGTTTTTT. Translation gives CASSHGQAENEKLFF.

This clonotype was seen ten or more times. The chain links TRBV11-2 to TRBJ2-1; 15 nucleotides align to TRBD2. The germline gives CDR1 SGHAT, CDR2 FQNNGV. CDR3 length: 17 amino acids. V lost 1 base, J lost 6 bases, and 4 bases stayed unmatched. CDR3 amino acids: CASSLGTSGRAGNEQFF. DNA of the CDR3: TGTGCCAGCAGCTTAGGGACTAGCGGGAGGGCCGGCAATGAGCAGTTCTTC. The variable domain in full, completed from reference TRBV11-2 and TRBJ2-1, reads EAGVAQSPRYKIIEKRQSVAFWCNPISGHATLYWYQQILGQGPKLLIQFQNNGVVDDSQLPKDRFSAERLKGVDSTLKIQPAKLEDSAVYLCASSLGTSGRAGNEQFFGPGTRLTVL.

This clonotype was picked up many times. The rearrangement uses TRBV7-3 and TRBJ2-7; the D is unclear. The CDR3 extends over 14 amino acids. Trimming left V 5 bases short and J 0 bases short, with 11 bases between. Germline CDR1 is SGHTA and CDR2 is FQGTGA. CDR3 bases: TGTGCCAGCAGCCCCCACGGGCTCTCCTACGAGCAGTACTTC. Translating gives CASSPHGLSYEQYF.

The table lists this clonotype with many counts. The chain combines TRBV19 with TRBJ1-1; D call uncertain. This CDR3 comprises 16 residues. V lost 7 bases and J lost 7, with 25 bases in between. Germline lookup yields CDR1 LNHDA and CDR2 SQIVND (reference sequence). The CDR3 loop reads CASTPSGLQIGLEAFF. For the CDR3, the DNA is TGTGCCAGTACCCCATCGGGTCTTCAAATAGGTCTTGAAGCTTTCTTT.

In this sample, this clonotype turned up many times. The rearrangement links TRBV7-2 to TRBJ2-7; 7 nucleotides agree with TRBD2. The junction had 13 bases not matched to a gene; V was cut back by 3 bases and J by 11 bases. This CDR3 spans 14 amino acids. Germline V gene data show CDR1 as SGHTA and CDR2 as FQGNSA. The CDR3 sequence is CASSFSASGPVEYF. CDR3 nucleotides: TGTGCCAGCAGCTTTTCGGCTAGCGGCCCCGTGGAGTACTTC.

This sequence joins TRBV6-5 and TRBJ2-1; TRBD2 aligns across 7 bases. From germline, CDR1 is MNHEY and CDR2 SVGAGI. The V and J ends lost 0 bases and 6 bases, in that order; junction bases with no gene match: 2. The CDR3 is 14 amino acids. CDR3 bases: TGTGCCAGCAGTTACTCGGGACTAATCAATGAGCAGTTCTTC. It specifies CASSYSGLINEQFF.

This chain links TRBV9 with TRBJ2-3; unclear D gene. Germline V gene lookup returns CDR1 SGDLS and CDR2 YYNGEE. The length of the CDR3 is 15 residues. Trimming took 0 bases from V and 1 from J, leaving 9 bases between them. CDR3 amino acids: CASSVGGAGTDTQYF. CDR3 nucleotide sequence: TGTGCCAGCAGCGTAGGCGGAGCTGGCACAGATACGCAGTATTTT.

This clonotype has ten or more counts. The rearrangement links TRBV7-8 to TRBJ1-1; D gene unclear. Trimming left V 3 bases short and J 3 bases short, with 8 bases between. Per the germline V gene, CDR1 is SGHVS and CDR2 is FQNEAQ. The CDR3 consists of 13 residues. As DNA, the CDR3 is TGTGCCAGCAGCTTGGCGGGGTACACTGAAGCTTTCTTT. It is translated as CASSLAGYTEAFF.

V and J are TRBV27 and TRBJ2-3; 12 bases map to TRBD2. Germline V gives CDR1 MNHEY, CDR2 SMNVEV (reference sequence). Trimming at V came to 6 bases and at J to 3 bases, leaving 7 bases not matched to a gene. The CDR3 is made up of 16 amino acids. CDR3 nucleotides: TGTGCCAGCAGGCCCAGCCTAGCGGGAGGGACAGATACGCAGTATTTT. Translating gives CASRPSLAGGTDTQYF.

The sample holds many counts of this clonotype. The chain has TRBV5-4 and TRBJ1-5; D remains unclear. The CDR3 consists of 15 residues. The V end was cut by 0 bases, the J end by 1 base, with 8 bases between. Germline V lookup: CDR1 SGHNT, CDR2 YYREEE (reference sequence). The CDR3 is CASSLDPRSNQPQHF. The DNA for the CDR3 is TGTGCCAGCAGCTTGGATCCACGGAGCAATCAGCCCCAGCATTTT.

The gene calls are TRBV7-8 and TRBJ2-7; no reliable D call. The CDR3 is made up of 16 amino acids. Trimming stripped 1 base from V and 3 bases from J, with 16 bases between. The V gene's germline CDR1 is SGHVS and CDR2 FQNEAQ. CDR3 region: CASSLVSGSGFYEQYF. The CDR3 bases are TGTGCCAGCAGCTTAGTTTCGGGCTCCGGGTTCTACGAGCAGTACTTC.

CDR3: CASSLGQGHEKLFF. DNA for the CDR3: TGTGCCAGCAGTCTCGGACAGGGGCATGAAAAACTGTTTTTT. The genes are TRBV5-8 and TRBJ1-4, with 9 bases that match TRBD1. In germline, CDR1 is SGHTS, CDR2 YDEGEE. This CDR3 is 14 amino acids long. The J segment lost 6 bases and the V segment lost 5 bases, leaving 5 bases of the junction unmatched.

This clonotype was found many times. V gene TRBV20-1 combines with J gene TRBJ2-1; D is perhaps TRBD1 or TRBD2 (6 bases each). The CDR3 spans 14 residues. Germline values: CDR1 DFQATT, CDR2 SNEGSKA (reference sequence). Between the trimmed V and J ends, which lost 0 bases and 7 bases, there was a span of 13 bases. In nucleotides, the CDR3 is TGCAGTGCTAGAGACGGAGGGGGGTTTAATGAGCAGTTCTTC. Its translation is CSARDGGGFNEQFF.

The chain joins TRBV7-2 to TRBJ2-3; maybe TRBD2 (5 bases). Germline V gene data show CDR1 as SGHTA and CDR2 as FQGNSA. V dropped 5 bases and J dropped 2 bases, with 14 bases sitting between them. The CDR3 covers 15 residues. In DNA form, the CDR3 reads TGTGCCAGCAGCCTTTGGACTGAGACCACAGATACGCAGTATTTT. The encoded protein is CASSLWTETTDTQYF.

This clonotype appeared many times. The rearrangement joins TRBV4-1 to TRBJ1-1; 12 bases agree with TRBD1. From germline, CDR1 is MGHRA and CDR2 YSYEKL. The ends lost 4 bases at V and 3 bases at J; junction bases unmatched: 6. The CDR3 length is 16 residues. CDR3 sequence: CASSPGTGGVYTEAFF. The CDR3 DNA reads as TGCGCCAGCAGCCCGGGGACAGGGGGCGTGTACACTGAAGCTTTCTTT.

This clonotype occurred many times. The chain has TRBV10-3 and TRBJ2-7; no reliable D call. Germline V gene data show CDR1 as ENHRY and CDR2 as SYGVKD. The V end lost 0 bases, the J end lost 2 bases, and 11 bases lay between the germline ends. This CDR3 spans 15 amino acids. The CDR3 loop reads CAISESKDPPYEQYF. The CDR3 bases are TGTGCCATCAGTGAGTCGAAGGATCCCCCCTACGAGCAGTACTTC.

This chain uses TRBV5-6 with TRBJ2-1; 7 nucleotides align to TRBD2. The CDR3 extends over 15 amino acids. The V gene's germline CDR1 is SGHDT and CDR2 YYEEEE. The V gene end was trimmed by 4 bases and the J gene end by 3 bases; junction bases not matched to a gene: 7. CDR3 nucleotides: TGTGCCAGCAGCGGGGGACTAACCCTCTACAATGAGCAGTTCTTC. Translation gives CASSGGLTLYNEQFF. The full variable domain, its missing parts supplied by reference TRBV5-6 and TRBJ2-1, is DAGVTQSPTHLIKTRGQQVTLRCSPKSGHDTVSWYQQALGQGPQFIFQYYEEEERQRGNFPDRFSGHQFPNYSSELNVNALLLGDSALYLCASSGGLTLYNEQFFGPGTRLTVL.

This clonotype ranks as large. The CDR3, as DNA: TGTGCCAGCAGTTTGTGGGAGGGCCGCGAGCAGTTCTTC. Encoded protein: CASSLWEGREQFF. The V call is TRBV27, the J call TRBJ2-1; 7 bases line up with TRBD2. With 3 bases clipped from V and 10 bases from J, the junction kept 6 bases outside the gene matches. Germline CDR1 is MNHEY and CDR2 is SMNVEV (reference sequence). CDR3 length: 13 amino acids.

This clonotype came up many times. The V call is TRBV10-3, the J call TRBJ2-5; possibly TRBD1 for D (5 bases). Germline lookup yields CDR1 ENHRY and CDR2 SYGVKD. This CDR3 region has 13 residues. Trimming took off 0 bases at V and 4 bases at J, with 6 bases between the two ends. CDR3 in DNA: TGTGCCATCAGTGAGTCTACAGGAGAGACCCAGTACTTC. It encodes CAISESTGETQYF.

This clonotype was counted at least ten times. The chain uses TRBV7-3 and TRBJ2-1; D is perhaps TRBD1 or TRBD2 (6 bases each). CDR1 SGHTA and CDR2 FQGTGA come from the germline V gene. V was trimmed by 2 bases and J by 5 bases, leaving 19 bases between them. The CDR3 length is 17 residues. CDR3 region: CASSLGGPGLANNEQFF. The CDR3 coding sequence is TGTGCCAGCAGCTTAGGGGGGCCGGGACTGGCAAACAATGAGCAGTTCTTC.

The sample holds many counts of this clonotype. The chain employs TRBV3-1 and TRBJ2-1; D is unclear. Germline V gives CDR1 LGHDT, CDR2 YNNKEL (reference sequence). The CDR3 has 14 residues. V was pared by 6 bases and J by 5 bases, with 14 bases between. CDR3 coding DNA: TGTGCCAGCAGTCCCTCCTGGTTTAACAATGAGCAGTTCTTC. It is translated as CASSPSWFNNEQFF.

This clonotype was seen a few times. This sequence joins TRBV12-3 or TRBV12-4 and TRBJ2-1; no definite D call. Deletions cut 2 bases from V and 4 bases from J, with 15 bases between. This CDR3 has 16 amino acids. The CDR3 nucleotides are TGTGCCAGCAGTTTACCCCAGGCAGGCGGTTACAATGAGCAGTTCTTC. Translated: CASSLPQAGGYNEQFF.

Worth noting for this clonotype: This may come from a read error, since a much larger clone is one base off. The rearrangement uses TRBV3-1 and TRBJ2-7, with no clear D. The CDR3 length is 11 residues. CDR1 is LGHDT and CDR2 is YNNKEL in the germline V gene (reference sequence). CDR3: CASRQSYEQYF. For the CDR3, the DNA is TGTGCCAGCCGCCAATCCTACGAGCAGTACTTC.

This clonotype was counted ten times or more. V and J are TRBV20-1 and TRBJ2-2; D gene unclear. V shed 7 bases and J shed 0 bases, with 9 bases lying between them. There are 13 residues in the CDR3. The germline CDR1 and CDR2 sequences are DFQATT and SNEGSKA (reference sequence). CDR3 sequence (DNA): TGCAGTGTGAAGGTGCCGAACACCGGGGAGCTGTTTTTT. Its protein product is CSVKVPNTGELFF.

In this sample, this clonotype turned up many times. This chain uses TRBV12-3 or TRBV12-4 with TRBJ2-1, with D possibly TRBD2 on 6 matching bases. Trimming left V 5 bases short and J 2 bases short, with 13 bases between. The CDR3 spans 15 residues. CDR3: CASSLGEAPYNEQFF. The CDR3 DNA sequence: TGTGCCAGCAGTCTGGGGGAGGCACCCTACAATGAGCAGTTCTTC.

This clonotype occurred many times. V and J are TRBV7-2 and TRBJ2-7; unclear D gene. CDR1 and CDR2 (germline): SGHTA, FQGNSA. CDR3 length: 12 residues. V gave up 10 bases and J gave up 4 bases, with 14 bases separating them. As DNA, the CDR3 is TGTGCCACCGGACCGAGCCTGTACGAGCAGTACTTC. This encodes CATGPSLYEQYF.